One T cell receptor beta chain is described in this entry. There is no known antigen for this receptor. Base qualities were left out, and no much larger clone turns up one base away. The data originate from a study of OX40 agonist ivuxolimab in advanced cancers. Regarding the study in general: Ivuxolimab was a fully human IgG2 agonistic monoclonal antibody targeting the costimulatory receptor OX40 (CD134). The dose-escalation cohort was over 70% male with a mean age of about 58 years, ranging from about 23 to 85. Partial responses occurred in three dose-escalation patients: two with cutaneous melanoma and one with hepatocellular carcinoma. Intravenous ivuxolimab was administered to patients every 2 weeks at six dose levels: 0.01, 0.1, 0.3, 1.5, 3 and 10 mg/kg. The paper covers the monotherapy dose-escalation part of the phase I ivuxolimab trial, which included N ≈ 57 patients. Peripheral TCRbeta sequencing was intended to test whether TCR sequence diversity was altered and clonal T-cell expansion was caused by ivuxolimab. Among the roughly 50 dose-escalation patients, around 20 had hepatocellular carcinoma, about 15 melanoma, 9 renal cell carcinoma and 9 head and neck cancer. Prior anti-PD-1, anti-PD-L1 or anti-CTLA-4 therapy was permitted, and less than 45% of dose-escalation patients had received checkpoint inhibitors.

To sequence the TCRbeta CDR3 region, genomic DNA was isolated from the sorted cells. TCRbeta CDR3 regions were sequenced using the immunoSEQ Assay. TCRdb took over this immuneACCESS table, retaining in-frame rearrangements with V and J assigned. Such tables are incomplete; in checked studies, under half of the missing clones stem from an unresolved V gene, and the remainder is unexplained. Here the sample has approximately 29,000 clones; over 60% occur a single time. About 16% of the sample lies in the top ten. V drops 6 bases and J drops 2 bases, leaving 14 bases in between. The CDR3 goes from the cysteine to the phenylalanine over 15 residues. Only CDR3 DNA remains: 45 bases, in frame from the first base. Sequences MNHNS (CDR1) and SASEGT (CDR2) are obtained from the germline V gene. Paper-wide results and their limitations: At doses of 0.1 to 3.0 mg/kg, clonal expansion of both CD4+ and CD8+ T cells in blood was seen between baseline and week 6. After ivuxolimab, expanded clones were on average more numerous among CD8+ T cells than among CD4+ T cells. In the 0.1-3.0 mg/kg groups, partial responders had among the lowest normalized peripheral clonal expansion, particularly in CD8+ T cells. Which antigens the clonally expanded peripheral T cells were specific for was not determined. Low levels of normalized T-cell clonal expansion were also seen in some nonresponding patients.

The trial excluded patients who had a history of autoimmune disease or were on systemic immunosuppression. In every dose cohort, peripheral blood was drawn for TCR sequencing at baseline, cycle 4 day 1, and cycle 7 day 1. Samples were obtained from an open-label, multicenter, first-in-human phase I dose-escalation trial of ivuxolimab. Adults with locally advanced or metastatic head and neck squamous cell, hepatocellular, melanoma or renal cell carcinoma were enrolled in the trial. Before TCR sequencing, CD4+ and CD8+ T cells were separately sorted from peripheral blood. The chain couples TRBV6-1 to TRBJ1-3; the D segment cannot be called with confidence. This clonotype originated in an adult with an advanced solid tumor such as melanoma, head and neck, liver or kidney cancer. Material: CD4+ or CD8+ T cells sorted from blood, obtained in a trial of the OX40 agonist ivuxolimab. The bases are TGTGCCAGCAGAGAGGTAAATCCTACTGGAAACACCATATATTTT. Translated, this is CASREVNPTGNTIYF.